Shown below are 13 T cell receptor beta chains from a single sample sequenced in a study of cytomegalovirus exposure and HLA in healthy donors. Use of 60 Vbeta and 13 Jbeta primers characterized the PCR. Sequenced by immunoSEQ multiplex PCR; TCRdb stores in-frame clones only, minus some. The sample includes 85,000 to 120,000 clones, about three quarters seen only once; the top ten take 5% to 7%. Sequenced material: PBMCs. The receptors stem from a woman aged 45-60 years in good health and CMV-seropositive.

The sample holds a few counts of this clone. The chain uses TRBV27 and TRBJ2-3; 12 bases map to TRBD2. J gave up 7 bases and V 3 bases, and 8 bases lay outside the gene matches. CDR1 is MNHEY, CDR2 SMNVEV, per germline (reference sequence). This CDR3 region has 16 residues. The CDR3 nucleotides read TGTGCCAGCAGTTTGCTTCTAGCGGGGGGGCCGAATACGCAGTATTTT. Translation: CASSLLLAGGPNTQYF.

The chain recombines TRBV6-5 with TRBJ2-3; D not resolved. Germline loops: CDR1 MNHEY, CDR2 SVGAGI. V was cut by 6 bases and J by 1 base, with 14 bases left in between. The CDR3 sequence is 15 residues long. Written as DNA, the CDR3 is TGTGCCAGCAGCCAGCCTTCCCGGGGCACAGATACGCAGTATTTT. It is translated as CASSQPSRGTDTQYF.

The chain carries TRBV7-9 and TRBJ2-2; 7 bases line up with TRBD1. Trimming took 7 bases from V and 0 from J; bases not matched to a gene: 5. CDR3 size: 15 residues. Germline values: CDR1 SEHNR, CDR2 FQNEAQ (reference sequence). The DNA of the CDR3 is TGTGCCAGCATCACCGGGACAGCGAACACCGGGGAGCTGTTTTTT. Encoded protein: CASITGTANTGELFF.

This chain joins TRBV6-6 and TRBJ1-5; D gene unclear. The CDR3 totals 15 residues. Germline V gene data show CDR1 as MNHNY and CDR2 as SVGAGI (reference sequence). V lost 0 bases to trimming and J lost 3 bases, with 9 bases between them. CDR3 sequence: CASSYSSLNNQPQHF. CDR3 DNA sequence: TGTGCCAGCAGTTACTCGAGTCTCAACAATCAGCCCCAGCATTTT.

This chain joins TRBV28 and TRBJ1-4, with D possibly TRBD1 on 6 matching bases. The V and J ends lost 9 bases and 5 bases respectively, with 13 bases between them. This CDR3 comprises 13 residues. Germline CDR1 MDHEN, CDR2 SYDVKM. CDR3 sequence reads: CASKAGGNEKLFF. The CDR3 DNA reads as TGTGCCAGTAAAGCGGGGGGCAATGAAAAACTGTTTTTT.

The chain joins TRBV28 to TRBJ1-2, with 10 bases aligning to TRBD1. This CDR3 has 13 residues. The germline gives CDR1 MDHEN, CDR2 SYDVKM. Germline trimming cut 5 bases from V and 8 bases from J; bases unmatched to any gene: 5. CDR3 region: CASSRTGGGGYTF. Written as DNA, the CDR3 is TGTGCCAGCAGTAGGACAGGGGGGGGCGGCTACACCTTC.

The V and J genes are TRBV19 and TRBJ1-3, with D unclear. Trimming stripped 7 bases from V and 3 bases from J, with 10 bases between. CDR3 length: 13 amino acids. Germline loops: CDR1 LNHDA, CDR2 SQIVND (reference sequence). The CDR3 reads CASNQRVGNTIYF. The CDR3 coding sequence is TGTGCCAGTAACCAGAGGGTTGGAAACACCATATATTTT.

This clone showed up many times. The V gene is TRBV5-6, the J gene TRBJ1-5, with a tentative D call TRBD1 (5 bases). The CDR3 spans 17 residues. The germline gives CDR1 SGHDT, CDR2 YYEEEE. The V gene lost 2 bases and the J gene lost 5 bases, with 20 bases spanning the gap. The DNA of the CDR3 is TGTGCCAGCAGCTTTTACGGGGGACCCATCGGGGATCAGCCCCAGCATTTT. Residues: CASSFYGGPIGDQPQHF.

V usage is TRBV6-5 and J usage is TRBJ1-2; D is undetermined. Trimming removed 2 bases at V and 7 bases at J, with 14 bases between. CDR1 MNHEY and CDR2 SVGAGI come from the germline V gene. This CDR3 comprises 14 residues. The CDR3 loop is CASSYEGARVGYTF. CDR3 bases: TGTGCCAGCAGTTACGAGGGCGCAAGAGTTGGCTACACCTTC.

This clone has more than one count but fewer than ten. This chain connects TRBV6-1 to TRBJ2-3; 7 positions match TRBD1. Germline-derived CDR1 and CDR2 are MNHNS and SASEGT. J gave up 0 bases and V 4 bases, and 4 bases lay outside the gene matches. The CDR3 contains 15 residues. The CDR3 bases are TGTGCCAGCAGTGCTGACAGGGTTAGCACAGATACGCAGTATTTT. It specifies CASSADRVSTDTQYF.

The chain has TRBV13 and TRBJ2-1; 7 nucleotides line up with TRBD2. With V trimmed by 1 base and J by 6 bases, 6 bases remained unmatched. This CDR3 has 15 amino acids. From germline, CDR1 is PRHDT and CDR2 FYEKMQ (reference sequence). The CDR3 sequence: CASSLAGLAVNEQFF. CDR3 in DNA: TGTGCCAGCAGCTTAGCCGGCCTAGCGGTCAATGAGCAGTTCTTC.

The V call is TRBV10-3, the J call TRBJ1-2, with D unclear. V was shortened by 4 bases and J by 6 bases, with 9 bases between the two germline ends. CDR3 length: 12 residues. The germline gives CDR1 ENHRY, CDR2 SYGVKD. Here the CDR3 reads CAISATGNGYTF. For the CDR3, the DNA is TGTGCCATCAGTGCGACGGGGAATGGCTACACCTTC.

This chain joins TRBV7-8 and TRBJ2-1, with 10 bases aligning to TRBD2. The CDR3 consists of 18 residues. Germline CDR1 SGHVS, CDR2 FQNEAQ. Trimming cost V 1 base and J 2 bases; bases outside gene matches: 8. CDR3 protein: CASSLDKRGGPAYNEQFF. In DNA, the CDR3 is TGTGCCAGCAGCTTAGATAAGCGGGGGGGACCCGCCTACAATGAGCAGTTCTTC.